The 23 T cell receptor beta chains listed next were all sequenced from one sample in a study of T cell repertoires in cytomegalovirus infection. TCRdb recomputed calls from the reads with MiXCR, one row per CDR3 protein. The sample has a few hundred thousand distinct CDR3 sequences, about a sixth seen once. Sequenced material: CD8+ T cells from PBMCs. These receptors were obtained from a human donor in good health (CMV status not recorded). Some clones in this sample may be carry-over from other donors' samples.

This clonotype was observed a handful of times. The V gene is TRBV27, the J gene TRBJ2-2; 9 positions agree with TRBD2. Losses at the gene ends were 7 bases for V and 6 bases for J; bases not matched to a gene: 24. CDR1 is MNHEY and CDR2 is SMNVEV in the germline V gene (reference sequence). CDR3 length: 20 residues. CDR3 coding DNA: TGTGCCAGCACCCCAGGGGCGGGGGGGCCGCTATCTTCGTTCGCCGGGGAGCTGTTTTTT. Translated, it gives CASTPGAGGPLSSFAGELFF.

In this sample, this clonotype turned up many times. This sequence joins TRBV2 and TRBJ2-1; 10 nucleotides match TRBD2. The CDR3 totals 15 residues. The ends lost 6 bases at V and 4 bases at J; junction bases unmatched: 6. Germline-derived CDR1 and CDR2 are SNHLY and FYNNEI. The chain's CDR3 is CASRHPSGGYNEQFF. DNA for the CDR3: TGTGCCAGCAGACATCCTAGCGGGGGATACAATGAGCAGTTCTTC.

In this sample, this clonotype turned up many times. The chain recombines TRBV10-3 with TRBJ2-1; D ambiguous. V was shortened by 0 bases and J by 0 bases, with 3 bases between the two germline ends. CDR3 length equals 14 residues. Per the germline V gene, CDR1 is ENHRY and CDR2 is SYGVKD. In DNA form, the CDR3 reads TGTGCCATCAGTGAGTCGGACTCCTACAATGAGCAGTTCTTC. This gives the protein CAISESDSYNEQFF.

This clonotype has only a few counts. The chain combines TRBV5-4 with TRBJ2-7, with a tentative D call TRBD2 (7 bases). The CDR3 length is 16 residues. The ends were cut back, 4 bases at V and 0 bases at J, with 17 bases in the middle. From germline, CDR1 is SGHNT and CDR2 YYREEE (reference sequence). The CDR3 is CASSPMGGGLSYEQYF. CDR3 bases: TGTGCCAGCAGCCCTATGGGGGGGGGCCTCTCCTACGAGCAGTACTTC.

This clonotype was observed a handful of times. The chain combines TRBV4-2 with TRBJ2-3; D gene ambiguous. In germline, CDR1 is LGHNA, CDR2 YNFKEQ. The CDR3 runs to 15 residues. Trimming took off 0 bases at V and 4 bases at J, with 11 bases between the two ends. As DNA, the CDR3 is TGTGCCAGCAGCCAAGAAGTTAGAGTGGCAGATACGCAGTATTTT. Amino acids: CASSQEVRVADTQYF.

The sample holds many counts of this clonotype. The chain joins TRBV4-2 to TRBJ2-7, with 11 bases aligning to TRBD1. This CDR3 region has 15 residues. After removal of 1 base from V and 4 bases from J, the junction contained 3 bases not matched to a gene. Germline loops: CDR1 LGHNA, CDR2 YNFKEQ. The chain's CDR3 is CASSQAGTGGYEQYF. Written as DNA, the CDR3 is TGTGCCAGCAGCCAAGCCGGGACAGGGGGTTACGAGCAGTACTTC.

The chain carries TRBV7-9 and TRBJ2-7; D is ambiguous. CDR1 and CDR2 (germline): SEHNR, FQNEAQ (reference sequence). Trimming removed 5 bases from V and 3 bases from J, with 14 bases in between. The CDR3 runs to 14 residues. CDR3 protein: CASSPTTDHYEQYF. The CDR3, as DNA: TGTGCCAGCAGCCCCACGACGGACCACTACGAGCAGTACTTC.

This clonotype was seen at least ten times. The rearrangement joins TRBV7-2 to TRBJ1-2; D gene uncertain. The V gene lost 2 bases and the J gene lost 8 bases, with 24 bases spanning the gap. Germline V CDR1 and CDR2: SGHTA, FQGNSA. This CDR3 region has 17 residues. The CDR3 sequence: CASSLSQYRSPSEGYTF. CDR3 in DNA: TGTGCCAGCAGCTTATCACAGTACCGATCGCCGAGCGAGGGCTACACCTTC.

The V and J genes are TRBV4-3 and TRBJ1-1, with 7 bases lining up with TRBD1. V dropped 0 bases and J dropped 0; count of bases not matched to a gene: 16. The CDR3 totals 20 residues. CDR1 and CDR2 from the germline V gene are LGHNA and YSLEER. This CDR3 is CASSQEWKGTVDVVNTEAFF. In DNA form, the CDR3 reads TGCGCCAGCAGCCAAGAATGGAAAGGGACAGTGGACGTGGTGAACACTGAAGCTTTCTTT.

The rearrangement links TRBV4-1 to TRBJ1-1, with 8 bases that match TRBD1. CDR1 is MGHRA, CDR2 YSYEKL, per germline. The length of the CDR3 is 13 residues. V was pared by 4 bases and J by 4 bases, with 2 bases of the junction left unmatched. CDR3 sequence (DNA): TGCGCCAGCAGCCGCGGACAGGGCACTGAAGCTTTCTTT. Its translation: CASSRGQGTEAFF.

The J gene is TRBJ2-7, the V gene TRBV7-9; D is uncertain. The CDR3 spans 14 residues. The V and J ends lost 5 bases and 3 bases respectively, with 14 bases between them. CDR1 is SEHNR and CDR2 is FQNEAQ in the germline V gene (reference sequence). The CDR3 loop is CASSPRTEFYEQYF. CDR3 nucleotide sequence: TGTGCCAGCAGCCCAAGGACGGAATTCTACGAGCAGTACTTC.

This clonotype was observed a few times. The genes are TRBV7-9 and TRBJ1-5, with D unclear. The CDR3 has 13 residues. Germline V gene lookup returns CDR1 SEHNR and CDR2 FQNEAQ (reference sequence). Trimming removed 5 bases at V and 6 bases at J, with 11 bases between. CDR3 DNA: TGTGCCAGCAGCCCCGGTCGGGTTCAGCCCCAGCATTTT. This encodes CASSPGRVQPQHF.

The chain carries TRBV9 and TRBJ2-7; the D gene could be TRBD1 or TRBD2 (5 bases each). V was cut by 7 bases and J by 3 bases, with 11 bases left in between. Germline V gene lookup returns CDR1 SGDLS and CDR2 YYNGEE. The CDR3 length is 12 residues. CDR3 loop: CASRDQHYEQYF. The CDR3, as DNA: TGTGCCAGCCGGGACCAACACTACGAGCAGTACTTC. Supplemented by reference TRBV9 and TRBJ2-7, the full variable domain reads DSGVTQTPKHLITATGQRVTLRCSPRSGDLSVYWYQQSLDQGLQFLIQYYNGEERAKGNILERFSAQQFPDLHSELNLSSLELGDSALYFCASRDQHYEQYFGPGTRLTVT.

J is TRBJ2-7 and V is TRBV5-1; 8 positions agree with TRBD1. Germline CDR1 and CDR2: SGHRS and YFSETQ. The trim removed 4 bases at V and 0 bases at J, leaving 3 bases unmatched. The CDR3 loop spans 14 amino acids. DNA for the CDR3: TGCGCCAGCAGCGGTGACAGGGGCTCCTACGAGCAGTACTTC. This encodes CASSGDRGSYEQYF. Together with reference TRBV5-1 and TRBJ2-7, the CDR3 gives the full variable domain: KAGVTQTPRYLIKTRGQQVTLSCSPISGHRSVSWYQQTPGQGLQFLFEYFSETQRNKGNFPGRFSGRQFSNSRSEMNVSTLELGDSALYLCASSGDRGSYEQYFGPGTRLTVT.

Remarks on this clonotype: A much larger clone lies one base from this, so it may be a read error. This sequence joins TRBV12-3 or TRBV12-4 and TRBJ2-1; no reliable D call. This CDR3 contains 11 residues. CDR3 region: CASSDKDELFF. DNA for the CDR3: TGTGCCAGCAGTGACAAGGATGAGCTGTTCTTC.

This clonotype was seen repeatedly, ten times or more. The genes are TRBV20-1 and TRBJ1-1; D not certain. V lost 2 bases to trimming and J lost 0 bases, with 10 bases between them. The CDR3 is 14 residues long. CDR1 and CDR2 (germline): DFQATT, SNEGSKA (reference sequence). The CDR3 DNA reads TGCAGTGCTAGAAAGCGGCAGCTGAACACTGAAGCTTTCTTT. Its translation: CSARKRQLNTEAFF.

Here the CDR3 DNA reads TGTGCCGCGAGGACAGGATCGGATCACCAACCCCCTAACTATGGCTACACCTTC. Translated, it gives CAARTGSDHQPPNYGYTF. The genes are TRBV10-3 and TRBJ1-2; 7 bases match TRBD1. Germline loops: CDR1 ENHRY, CDR2 SYGVKD. The CDR3 is 18 amino acids. Germline trimming cut 11 bases from V and 0 bases from J; bases unmatched to any gene: 21.

This clonotype was detected a few times. V usage is TRBV6-2 or TRBV6-3 and J usage is TRBJ2-3; D is possibly TRBD2 (5 bases). The CDR3 totals 15 residues. Per germline, CDR1 MNHEY and CDR2 SVGEGT. The V and J ends lost 7 bases and 2 bases respectively, with 16 bases between them. The CDR3 loop reads CASTQSGGSTDTQYF. The CDR3 region has the DNA TGTGCCAGCACCCAAAGCGGAGGCTCCACAGATACGCAGTATTTT.

About this clonotype itself: A much larger clone differs from this one at a single base, so this may be a read error. It is likely a read error, because the conserved phenylalanine at the end of the CDR3 is missing. The chain carries TRBV2 and TRBJ1-5; TRBD1 aligns across 7 bases. The V gene's germline CDR1 is SNHLY and CDR2 FYNNEI. This CDR3 has 14 amino acids. With 4 bases clipped from V and 4 bases from J, the junction kept 4 bases outside the gene matches. DNA for the CDR3: TGTGCCAGCAGTGGGTCGACAGGGAATCAGCCCCAGCATTCT. Translating it yields CASSGSTGNQPQHS.

This clonotype was recorded many times. This chain uses TRBV7-2 with TRBJ2-7; 8 nucleotides agree with TRBD1. In germline, CDR1 is SGHTA, CDR2 FQGNSA. Trimming removed 3 bases from V and 2 bases from J; junction bases left unmatched: 3. The CDR3 covers 14 residues. The CDR3 reads CASSFGTGPYEQYF. DNA of the CDR3: TGTGCCAGCAGCTTCGGGACAGGTCCCTACGAGCAGTACTTC.

V usage is TRBV6-2 or TRBV6-3 and J usage is TRBJ1-5; a weak D match, TRBD1 (6 bases). The CDR3 runs 15 residues. CDR1 and CDR2 from the germline V gene are MNHEY and SVGEGT. V was pared by 0 bases and J by 8 bases, with 14 bases between. DNA for the CDR3: TGTGCCAGCAGTTACTCGGACAGCTCTCCGGAGCCCCAGCATTTT. Translation gives CASSYSDSSPEPQHF.

This clonotype was counted between two and nine times. This chain uses TRBV11-1 with TRBJ2-1; D unresolved. CDR3 length: 12 amino acids. Per germline, CDR1 SGHAT and CDR2 FQDESV (reference sequence). Deletions cut 5 bases from V and 6 bases from J, with 8 bases between. CDR3 residues: CASSREFNEQFF. The CDR3 DNA sequence: TGTGCCAGCAGCCGCGAATTCAATGAGCAGTTCTTC.

This chain uses TRBV3-1 with TRBJ1-2, with D hard to call. V lost 2 bases, J lost 8 bases, and 21 bases lay in between. CDR1 is LGHDT, CDR2 YNNKEL, per germline (reference sequence). The CDR3 totals 16 residues. The CDR3 is CASSQWTGHPARGYTF. Here the CDR3 DNA reads TGTGCCAGCAGCCAATGGACCGGGCATCCTGCTAGGGGCTACACCTTC.